A selection of T cell receptor beta chains follows, all from one sample in a study of blood T cell repertoires in COVID-19. TCRdb keeps only in-frame clones here, not all; method: immunoSEQ multiplex PCR. The table records around 20,000 clones, about 90% of them present only once. The sample comprised peripheral blood. The receptors stem from a human donor in a cohort sampled during active COVID-19. Both conserved end residues are part of each CDR3. D genes are given only for firm matches. Size is stated for part of the rows, as once, few or many counts, or as a class when the clone is expanded.

cdr3_aa	cdr3_nt	d_call	j_call	cdr3_length	v_call	clone_size
CARGKGATEAFF	TGTGCCAGGGGGAAGGGGGCCACTGAAGCTTTCTTT	TRBD1	TRBJ1-1	12	TRBV6-4	few
CAISGSSGSYNEQFF	TGTGCCATCAGTGGGTCTAGCGGGAGCTACAATGAGCAGTTCTTC	TRBD2	TRBJ2-1	15	TRBV10-3	.
CATLPPRGGTEAFF	TGTGCCACCCTACCCCCGAGGGGGGGCACTGAAGCTTTCTTT	.	TRBJ1-1	14	TRBV6-5	.
CASSQEGTGGGFSGANVLTF	TGTGCCAGCAGCCAAGAAGGGACAGGGGGCGGCTTCTCTGGGGCCAACGTCCTGACTTTC	TRBD1	TRBJ2-6	20	TRBV4-2	.
CASSNRGLGFGYTF	TGTGCCAGCAGCAATAGAGGGTTAGGGTTTGGCTACACCTTC	.	TRBJ1-2	14	TRBV7-9	.
CASSLPAGGDTQYF	TGTGCCAGCAGCCTTCCAGCAGGAGGAGATACGCAGTATTTT	.	TRBJ2-3	14	TRBV11-2	.
CASSARQAYNEQFF	TGTGCCAGCAGTGCCCGACAGGCCTACAATGAGCAGTTCTTC	.	TRBJ2-1	14	TRBV6-2/TRBV6-3	.
CACRGDRGFYGYTF	TGTGCCTGCCGCGGGGACAGGGGATTCTATGGCTACACCTTC	TRBD1	TRBJ1-2	14	TRBV28	.
CASSGTAAYNEQFF	TGTGCCAGCAGCGGGACAGCCGCCTACAATGAGCAGTTCTTC	TRBD1	TRBJ2-1	14	TRBV7-8	few
CASKAYGYTF	TGTGCCAGCAAAGCCTATGGCTACACCTTC	.	TRBJ1-2	10	TRBV12-3/TRBV12-4	.
CASSLQGYEQYF	TGTGCCAGCAGCTTGCAGGGCTACGAGCAGTACTTC	.	TRBJ2-7	12	TRBV11-2	.
CASSQTGEGPQHF	TGTGCCAGCAGCCAAACAGGGGAAGGGCCCCAGCATTTT	TRBD1	TRBJ1-5	13	TRBV3-1/TRBV3-2	.
CASRASGGSYNEQFF	TGTGCCAGCAGGGCTAGCGGGGGCTCCTACAATGAGCAGTTCTTC	TRBD2	TRBJ2-1	15	TRBV2	.
CSVDQSGETQYF	TGCAGCGTTGACCAGTCCGGGGAGACCCAGTACTTC	.	TRBJ2-5	12	TRBV29-1	.
CASNSRRGLIGELFF	TGTGCCAGCAACTCGCGGAGGGGGCTGATCGGGGAGCTGTTTTTT	.	TRBJ2-2	15	TRBV19	.
CASSLLGLIGELFF	TGTGCCAGCAGCTTATTGGGGCTAATTGGGGAGCTGTTTTTT	.	TRBJ2-2	14	TRBV11-2	.
CAWSRQAYYGYTF	TGTGCCTGGAGCAGACAGGCTTACTATGGCTACACCTTC	.	TRBJ1-2	13	TRBV30	.
CASSLETGANYGYTF	TGTGCCAGCAGCTTAGAAACAGGAGCTAACTATGGCTACACCTTC	.	TRBJ1-2	15	TRBV7-6	.
CASSSGTVSGTEAFF	TGTGCCAGTAGTTCCGGGACAGTTTCGGGCACTGAAGCTTTCTTT	TRBD1	TRBJ1-1	15	TRBV19	.
CASSKRSGGTNQPQHF	TGTGCCAGCAGTAAACGATCAGGGGGTACCAATCAGCCCCAGCATTTT	TRBD1	TRBJ1-5	16	TRBV28	.
CASSLTGGHYGYTF	TGTGCCAGCAGTCTTACAGGGGGCCACTATGGCTACACCTTC	TRBD1	TRBJ1-2	14	TRBV6-4	.
CASSATSGNTQYF	TGTGCCAGCAGTGCCACCAGCGGGAATACGCAGTATTTT	TRBD2	TRBJ2-3	13	TRBV6-4	.
CASSLPAGGTDTQYF	TGTGCCAGCAGCTTACCGGCGGGGGGAACGGATACGCAGTATTTT	TRBD2	TRBJ2-3	15	TRBV7-3	once
CASSARQGDYNEQFF	TGTGCCAGCAGTGCTCGACAGGGGGACTACAATGAGCAGTTCTTC	TRBD1	TRBJ2-1	15	TRBV6-2/TRBV6-3	.
CASSHGAIGTSPQETQYF	TGCGCCAGCAGCCACGGGGCGATAGGGACTAGCCCACAAGAGACCCAGTACTTC	TRBD2	TRBJ2-5	18	TRBV4-3	once
CASSLATGVGNTIYF	TGTGCCAGCAGCTTAGCGACAGGGGTTGGAAACACCATATATTTT	TRBD1	TRBJ1-3	15	TRBV7-2	.
CASGRGNQPQHF	TGTGCCAGCGGAAGGGGTAATCAGCCCCAGCATTTT	.	TRBJ1-5	12	TRBV12-3/TRBV12-4	once
CASSKGQGGSEAFF	TGTGCCAGTAGTAAAGGACAGGGAGGATCTGAAGCTTTCTTT	TRBD1	TRBJ1-1	14	TRBV19	.
CASSPAPQVGETQYF	TGTGCCAGCAGCCCTGCCCCCCAAGTCGGGGAGACCCAGTACTTC	.	TRBJ2-5	15	TRBV7-2	.
CATEVEQGTLSYGYTF	TGTGCCACCGAAGTAGAACAGGGGACACTCAGCTATGGCTACACCTTC	TRBD1	TRBJ1-2	16	TRBV5-6	.
CATSDSGTSVREQFF	TGTGCCACCAGTGATTCGGGGACATCCGTACGTGAGCAGTTCTTC	.	TRBJ2-1	15	TRBV24-1	.
CASSQDRDRGSGANVLTF	TGCGCCAGCAGCCAAGATCGGGACAGGGGTTCTGGGGCCAACGTCCTGACTTTC	TRBD1	TRBJ2-6	18	TRBV4-1	.
CASSHGQVTGVGETQYF	TGTGCCAGCAGCCACGGCCAGGTTACAGGGGTTGGAGAGACCCAGTACTTC	TRBD1	TRBJ2-5	17	TRBV11-2	.
CASSPPSSFRAQYF	TGTGCCAGCTCACCACCCTCAAGCTTTCGGGCGCAGTATTTT	.	TRBJ2-3	14	TRBV18	.
CASSYGASGQETQYF	TGTGCCAGCAGTTACGGAGCTAGCGGGCAAGAGACCCAGTACTTC	TRBD2	TRBJ2-5	15	TRBV6-6	.
CASSLSSLAKNIQYF	TGTGCCAGCAGCTTATCTAGTCTAGCCAAAAACATTCAGTACTTC	.	TRBJ2-4	15	TRBV7-9	.
CASSPGLAGGRRETQYF	TGTGCCAGCAGTCCTGGACTAGCGGGAGGGCGGAGAGAGACCCAGTACTTC	TRBD2	TRBJ2-5	17	TRBV3-1/TRBV3-2	.
CASSSGLAGNEQFF	TGTGCCAGCAGCTCAGGACTAGCGGGGAATGAGCAGTTCTTC	TRBD2	TRBJ2-1	14	TRBV11-3	.
CASSPTGTGYHEQYF	TGTGCCAGCAGTCCAACCGGGACAGGGTACCACGAGCAGTACTTC	TRBD1	TRBJ2-7	15	TRBV28	.
CASGLSGIRFNEQFF	TGTGCTAGTGGTTTGTCCGGGATTCGTTTCAATGAGCAGTTCTTC	.	TRBJ2-1	15	TRBV12-5	.
CASSQETSGQETQYF	TGTGCCAGCAGCCAAGAGACTAGCGGCCAAGAGACCCAGTACTTC	TRBD2	TRBJ2-5	15	TRBV4-2	.
CASSQVNLRYTEAFF	TGTGCCAGCAGCCAAGTCAATCTCCGGTACACTGAAGCTTTCTTT	.	TRBJ1-1	15	TRBV4-2	.
CASSMGQGYDYGYTF	TGTGCCAGTAGTATGGGGCAGGGGTATGACTATGGCTACACCTTC	.	TRBJ1-2	15	TRBV19	.
CASTSRGSTDTQYF	TGTGCCAGCACCTCCCGGGGAAGCACAGATACGCAGTATTTT	.	TRBJ2-3	14	TRBV7-9	.
CATTKDRVNEQFF	TGTGCCACCACTAAGGACAGGGTCAATGAGCAGTTCTTC	TRBD1	TRBJ2-1	13	TRBV15	.
CSVALAANGAGELFF	TGCAGCGTTGCCCTAGCGGCAAATGGGGCCGGGGAGCTGTTTTTT	TRBD2	TRBJ2-2	15	TRBV29-1	.
CASARGREGEQFF	TGTGCCAGCGCTCGCGGGAGGGAGGGTGAGCAGTTCTTC	TRBD2	TRBJ2-1	13	TRBV7-2	.
CASSHESGSQETQYF	TGTGCCAGCAGCCACGAAAGCGGGAGCCAAGAGACCCAGTACTTC	TRBD2	TRBJ2-5	15	TRBV4-2	.
CATSSSTSGVDNEQFF	TGTGCCACCAGCAGTAGTACTAGCGGGGTGGACAATGAGCAGTTCTTC	TRBD2	TRBJ2-1	16	TRBV15	.